These 28 T cell receptor beta chains share one sample of origin, sequenced in a study of T-cell reconstitution after alpha-beta-depleted transplantation in children. Preparation of the TCRbeta library involved a method that used unique molecular identifiers. MiXCR, run by TCRdb on the PCR reads, gives a single entry per CDR3 protein. Here the sample spans around 200,000 distinct CDR3 sequences, around 7.7% being singletons. Source: PBMCs, mostly from graft donor cells, taken 360 days after TCRalphabeta/CD19-depleted stem cell transplant. The source of these receptors is a male patient aged 2 to 9 who had a stem cell transplant for acute myeloid leukemia, so the T cells may come from the graft donor.

This clonotype was seen repeatedly, ten times or more. This chain connects TRBV25-1 to TRBJ2-7; D may match TRBD1 or TRBD2 (5 bases each). The ends were cut back, 6 bases at V and 3 bases at J, with 18 bases in the middle. From germline, CDR1 is MGHDK and CDR2 SYGVNS. This CDR3 has 15 amino acids. CDR3 nucleotide sequence: TGTGCCAGCAGGGCCAGCTCAGGGACGGGCTACGAGCAGTACTTC. Encoded protein: CASRASSGTGYEQYF.

This clonotype appeared many times. This chain links TRBV6-1 with TRBJ2-7, with a tentative D call TRBD1 (5 bases). Per germline, CDR1 MNHNS and CDR2 SASEGT. The CDR3 covers 13 residues. V lost 2 bases, J lost 2 bases, and 7 bases lay in between. The CDR3 loop reads CASSERGPYEQYF. CDR3 coding DNA: TGTGCCAGCAGTGAAAGGGGCCCCTACGAGCAGTACTTC.

This clonotype has just a few counts. This chain uses TRBV9 with TRBJ2-1; 8 bases match TRBD2. Unmatched junction bases numbered 9, after V lost 2 bases and J lost 8 bases. Germline V CDR1 and CDR2: SGDLS, YYNGEE. The CDR3 length is 15 residues. CDR3 coding DNA: TGTGCCAGCAGCGTGGTAGCGGGACCAGTCGATGAGCAGTTCTTC. The encoded protein is CASSVVAGPVDEQFF. The full variable domain, in which reference TRBV9 and TRBJ2-1 provide the parts outside the CDR3, is DSGVTQTPKHLITATGQRVTLRCSPRSGDLSVYWYQQSLDQGLQFLIQYYNGEERAKGNILERFSAQQFPDLHSELNLSSLELGDSALYFCASSVVAGPVDEQFFGPGTRLTVL.

This clonotype was detected only a few times. The chain joins TRBV12-5 to TRBJ1-1; the D gene is possibly TRBD1 (6 bases). The CDR3 extends over 13 amino acids. V was clipped by 2 bases and J by 4 bases, with 8 bases between them. Germline lookup yields CDR1 LGHNT and CDR2 FRNRAP. The CDR3 coding sequence is TGTGCTAGTGGTTTGAGGGGGGGCACTGAAGCTTTCTTT. Translating it yields CASGLRGGTEAFF.

This clonotype was observed at least ten times. This chain uses TRBV29-1 with TRBJ2-2; D is uncertain. Germline CDR1 reads SQVTM; CDR2 reads ANQGSEA. V gave up 4 bases and J gave up 0 bases, with 18 bases separating them. The CDR3 contains 17 residues. This chain's CDR3 is CSVGLTKGLANTGELFF. The DNA for the CDR3 is TGCAGCGTTGGACTGACAAAAGGGCTTGCGAACACCGGGGAGCTGTTTTTT.

This clonotype was seen only a few times. The J gene is TRBJ2-3, the V gene TRBV20-1; D not resolved. V was cut by 2 bases and J by 2 bases, with 5 bases left in between. The length of the CDR3 is 12 residues. The germline gives CDR1 DFQATT, CDR2 SNEGSKA (reference sequence). This CDR3 is CSARWDTDTQYF. CDR3 bases: TGCAGTGCTAGATGGGACACAGATACGCAGTATTTT.

This clonotype was observed many times. The chain links TRBV12-3 or TRBV12-4 to TRBJ2-6; D unclear. V lost 7 bases to trimming and J lost 0 bases, with 13 bases between them. This CDR3 is built from 16 residues. The CDR3 sequence: CASILYPGSGANVLTF. Here the CDR3 DNA reads TGTGCCAGCATCCTTTACCCGGGCTCTGGGGCCAACGTCCTGACTTTC.

This clonotype has more than one count but fewer than ten. The V gene is TRBV4-1, the J gene TRBJ2-3; D is unclear. V lost 0 bases and J 4 bases, leaving 5 bases between the germline ends. The CDR3 covers 13 residues. CDR1 is MGHRA, CDR2 YSYEKL, per germline. This CDR3 is CASSQDRSDTQYF. In DNA, the CDR3 is TGCGCCAGCAGCCAAGATCGCTCAGATACGCAGTATTTT.

This clonotype was seen a few times. This chain links TRBV27 with TRBJ2-5; 8 positions match TRBD2. CDR3 length equals 15 residues. The junction had 7 bases not matched to a gene; V was cut back by 5 bases and J by 2 bases. CDR1 and CDR2 (germline): MNHEY, SMNVEV (reference sequence). The CDR3 sequence is CASSAFSGVQETQYF. The CDR3 DNA reads TGTGCCAGCAGTGCATTTAGCGGGGTACAAGAGACCCAGTACTTC.

This clonotype was recorded at least ten times. The rearrangement uses TRBV6-2 or TRBV6-3 and TRBJ2-7, with 8 bases fitting TRBD2. Unmatched junction bases numbered 15, after V lost 5 bases and J lost 6 bases. Germline V gene lookup returns CDR1 MNHEY and CDR2 SVGEGT. The CDR3 spans 16 residues. CDR3 coding DNA: TGTGCCAGCAGTGTGATACGGAGGAGCGGGAGTCTCGAGCAGTACTTC. The encoded protein is CASSVIRRSGSLEQYF.

This clonotype was seen a handful of times. V gene TRBV29-1 combines with J gene TRBJ1-2, with TRBD1 identical over 7 bases. This CDR3 spans 13 amino acids. Germline loops: CDR1 SQVTM, CDR2 ANQGSEA. J lost 0 bases, V lost 8 bases, and 6 bases had no gene match. The CDR3 spells CSTLGTANYGYTF. The CDR3 nucleotides read TGCAGCACACTAGGGACAGCTAACTATGGCTACACCTTC.

The gene calls are TRBV12-3 or TRBV12-4 and TRBJ2-3; no definite D call. Between the trimmed V and J ends, which lost 6 bases and 2 bases, there was a span of 12 bases. This CDR3 has 14 residues. The CDR3 sequence: CASSLRSFTDTQYF. The CDR3 DNA reads as TGTGCCAGCAGCTTGCGGAGCTTCACAGATACGCAGTATTTT.

This chain links TRBV12-3 or TRBV12-4 with TRBJ2-5; D may be TRBD1 (5 bases). The CDR3 is 13 amino acids. With 4 bases removed from V and 5 bases from J, the gap between germline ends came to 11 bases. The CDR3 region is CASSYRQGETQYF. The CDR3 nucleotides read TGTGCCAGCAGTTACCGGCAGGGTGAGACCCAGTACTTC.

This clonotype was seen only a few times. V gene TRBV27 combines with J gene TRBJ2-1; D perhaps matches TRBD1 (8 bases). CDR1 and CDR2 (germline): MNHEY, SMNVEV (reference sequence). V lost 7 bases to trimming and J lost 9 bases, with 22 bases between them. The CDR3 is 15 residues long. DNA for the CDR3: TGTGCCAGCACCAACACAGGGGGGGCTAGAGGTGAGCAGTTCTTC. It translates to CASTNTGGARGEQFF.

V and J are TRBV12-3 or TRBV12-4 and TRBJ2-1; 9 bases are shared with TRBD2. This CDR3 has 15 residues. V dropped 6 bases and J dropped 0; count of bases not matched to a gene: 3. The CDR3 sequence: CASRARGGSYNEQFF. DNA for the CDR3: TGTGCCAGCAGGGCGCGGGGGGGCTCCTACAATGAGCAGTTCTTC.

The table lists this clonotype with many counts. The chain joins TRBV20-1 to TRBJ2-7; possible D gene TRBD2, 5 bases. V was clipped by 3 bases and J by 0 bases, with 12 bases between them. Germline CDR1 DFQATT, CDR2 SNEGSKA (reference sequence). The CDR3 length is 14 residues. CDR3: CSARRGQSSYEQYF. DNA for the CDR3: TGCAGTGCTAGGAGAGGGCAATCCTCCTACGAGCAGTACTTC.

This rearrangement joins TRBV12-3 or TRBV12-4 to TRBJ1-2; maybe TRBD1 (5 bases). The ends were cut back, 6 bases at V and 0 bases at J, with 11 bases in the middle. The CDR3 sequence is 14 residues long. The CDR3 protein is CASRTTDPNYGYTF. Written as DNA, the CDR3 is TGTGCCAGCAGGACGACAGATCCTAACTATGGCTACACCTTC.

This clonotype was recorded many times. This chain links TRBV5-1 with TRBJ2-2; D may be TRBD1 (6 bases). Germline lookup yields CDR1 SGHRS and CDR2 YFSETQ. The CDR3 spans 14 residues. V lost 4 bases, J lost 7 bases, and 14 bases lay in between. The CDR3 reads CASSLEGVGGELFF. The DNA of the CDR3 is TGCGCCAGCAGCCTCGAGGGGGTAGGCGGGGAGCTGTTTTTT.

The CDR3 protein is CASGLTSGIYNEQFF. For the CDR3, the DNA is TGTGCCAGCGGCCTGACTAGCGGGATCTACAATGAGCAGTTCTTC. The chain combines TRBV11-2 with TRBJ2-1; the match to TRBD2 covers 11 bases. Trimming took 8 bases from V and 3 from J; bases not matched to a gene: 6. The CDR3 is made up of 15 amino acids. Germline V lookup: CDR1 SGHAT, CDR2 FQNNGV.

The gene calls are TRBV25-1 and TRBJ2-2; D not certain. Trimming took 2 bases from V and 6 from J, leaving 13 bases between them. CDR1 is MGHDK and CDR2 is SYGVNS in the germline V gene. This CDR3 region has 15 residues. CDR3: CASSESLTFSGELFF. CDR3 bases: TGTGCCAGCAGTGAAAGCCTGACCTTTTCCGGGGAGCTGTTTTTT.

At least ten counts were recorded for this clonotype. J is TRBJ2-5 and V is TRBV29-1; a weak D match, TRBD1 (5 bases). The CDR3 is 13 residues long. Germline V lookup: CDR1 SQVTM, CDR2 ANQGSEA. V was pared by 4 bases and J by 4 bases, with 13 bases between. The chain's CDR3 is CSVGGLLGETQYF. The CDR3 DNA reads TGCAGCGTTGGGGGCCTATTAGGAGAGACCCAGTACTTC.

This chain connects TRBV12-3 or TRBV12-4 to TRBJ2-1; 10 bases match TRBD2. The CDR3 is 15 amino acids. V lost 5 bases and J lost 2; bases outside the gene matches: 3. The CDR3 coding sequence is TGTGCCAGCAGTAAAACTAGCGGGACCTACAATGAGCAGTTCTTC. It codes for CASSKTSGTYNEQFF.

This clonotype has only a few counts. The chain employs TRBV2 and TRBJ2-5; D is perhaps TRBD2 (6 bases). The CDR3 is 14 amino acids. Germline-derived CDR1 and CDR2 are SNHLY and FYNNEI. Deletions cut 4 bases from V and 7 bases from J, with 16 bases between. The DNA for the CDR3 is TGTGCCAGCAGTGGACTAGTCGGCGGCGGGACCCAGTACTTC. This sequence encodes CASSGLVGGGTQYF. The whole variable domain, remainder taken from reference TRBV2 and TRBJ2-5, is EPEVTQTPSHQVTQMGQEVILRCVPISNHLYFYWYRQILGQKVEFLVSFYNNEISEKSEIFDDQFSVERPDGSNFTLKIRSTKLEDSAMYFCASSGLVGGGTQYFGPGTRLLVL.

This clonotype showed up many times. The chain links TRBV20-1 to TRBJ2-1, with 9 bases fitting TRBD2. Trimming at V came to 4 bases and at J to 4 bases, leaving 2 bases not matched to a gene. The V gene's germline CDR1 is DFQATT and CDR2 SNEGSKA (reference sequence). The CDR3 is 13 residues long. CDR3 sequence (DNA): TGCAGTGCTATCCTAGCGGGGTACAATGAGCAGTTCTTC. Its translation: CSAILAGYNEQFF.

V and J are TRBV12-3 or TRBV12-4 and TRBJ2-7; possibly TRBD2 for D (5 bases). The CDR3 runs 14 residues. V was cut by 4 bases and J by 3 bases, with 13 bases left in between. The CDR3 bases are TGTGCCAGCAGTTCGTCCCCGAGGGACTACGAGCAGTACTTC. As protein: CASSSSPRDYEQYF.

The CDR3 bases are TGTGCCAGCAGCTTAATGATCCTAGCGGGAGGACGGGACGAGCAGTACTTC. It codes for CASSLMILAGGRDEQYF. V gene TRBV11-2 combines with J gene TRBJ2-7; the match to TRBD2 covers 11 bases. The junction had 11 bases not matched to a gene; V was cut back by 2 bases and J by 5 bases. From germline, CDR1 is SGHAT and CDR2 FQNNGV. CDR3 length: 17 residues.

This clonotype has ten or more counts. This sequence joins TRBV12-3 or TRBV12-4 and TRBJ2-7, with D perhaps being TRBD1 or TRBD2 (5 bases each). The CDR3 is 15 amino acids. Trimming took 4 bases from V and 3 from J, leaving 16 bases between them. The CDR3 is CASSSSQRGGYEQYF. As DNA, the CDR3 is TGTGCCAGCAGTTCCTCCCAGAGGGGTGGCTACGAGCAGTACTTC.

In its sample, this clonotype was seen a few times. The V and J genes are TRBV11-2 and TRBJ2-5, with a possible D match to TRBD1 (5 bases). CDR1 is SGHAT and CDR2 is FQNNGV in the germline V gene. With 1 base removed from V and 1 base from J, the gap between germline ends came to 13 bases. This CDR3 spans 16 amino acids. Here the CDR3 DNA reads TGTGCCAGCAGCTTAGTTTGGACAAGGGTCCAAGAGACCCAGTACTTC. This encodes CASSLVWTRVQETQYF.